The next 9 T cell receptor beta chains were all read from a single sample in a study of T cell responses to AZD1222 COVID-19 vaccine. The table came from immunoSEQ multiplex PCR; TCRdb's copy has only in-frame clones and leaves some out. The sample includes approximately 130,000 clones, approximately 91% of them seen just once. Sample: peripheral blood, taken on day 0 of AZD1222 vaccination. These receptors were taken from an adult in good health.

The V and J genes are TRBV7-9 and TRBJ2-1; 8 nucleotides agree with TRBD2. The junction had 10 bases not matched to a gene; V was cut back by 5 bases and J by 7 bases. CDR1 is SEHNR, CDR2 FQNEAQ, per germline (reference sequence). The CDR3 has 15 residues. The CDR3 loop reads CASSITSGQRNEQFF. CDR3 sequence (DNA): TGTGCCAGCAGCATTACTAGCGGTCAAAGGAATGAGCAGTTCTTC.

This clone was seen only a few times. The chain combines TRBV9 with TRBJ1-6; 7 bases agree with TRBD1. The ends lost 3 bases at V and 10 bases at J; junction bases unmatched: 7. From germline, CDR1 is SGDLS and CDR2 YYNGEE. The CDR3 spans 14 residues. CDR3 loop: CASSGDRGRSPLHF. The CDR3 coding sequence is TGTGCCAGCAGCGGGGACAGAGGGAGGTCACCCCTCCACTTT.

This clone was picked up one time. The chain links TRBV9 to TRBJ1-1; D may be TRBD1 (5 bases). The CDR3 runs to 15 residues. V lost 4 bases, J lost 6 bases, and 19 bases lay in between. Germline V lookup: CDR1 SGDLS, CDR2 YYNGEE. The CDR3 sequence is CASSPLPGRVPEAFF. For the CDR3, the DNA is TGTGCCAGCAGCCCCCTTCCCGGCAGGGTCCCTGAAGCTTTCTTT.

The chain recombines TRBV2 with TRBJ1-1, with D perhaps TRBD1 (6 bases). V lost 4 bases and J lost 0, with 9 bases in between. Germline V gives CDR1 SNHLY, CDR2 FYNNEI. There are 14 residues in the CDR3. CDR3 in DNA: TGTGCCAGCAGTGTGGACAGCATGAACACTGAAGCTTTCTTT. Translated, it gives CASSVDSMNTEAFF.

V and J are TRBV20-1 and TRBJ2-2; TRBD2 agrees at 11 bases. Germline V gene lookup returns CDR1 DFQATT and CDR2 SNEGSKA (reference sequence). The CDR3 covers 16 residues. Trimming removed 6 bases from V and 4 bases from J; junction bases left unmatched: 10. Written as DNA, the CDR3 is TGCAGTGCGAGTAGCGGGGGGGCCGGGGTCACCGGGGAGCTGTTTTTT. Protein product: CSASSGGAGVTGELFF.

The V call is TRBV7-9, the J call TRBJ2-7; D might be TRBD1 or TRBD2, each matching 5 bases. This CDR3 is built from 15 residues. Germline-derived CDR1 and CDR2 are SEHNR and FQNEAQ (reference sequence). The V end lost 5 bases, the J end lost 0 bases, and 14 bases lay between the germline ends. CDR3 sequence (DNA): TGTGCCAGCAGCCAACCGGGACGGACCTCCTACGAGCAGTACTTC. It yields the protein CASSQPGRTSYEQYF.

The chain combines TRBV20-1 with TRBJ2-1; TRBD2 matches 7 bases. V gave up 3 bases and J gave up 4 bases; unmatched junction bases: 3. This CDR3 has 13 residues. Germline V gene sequence: CDR1 DFQATT, CDR2 SNEGSKA (reference sequence). The CDR3 is CSASTSDYNEQFF. In DNA, the CDR3 is TGCAGTGCTAGTACTAGCGATTACAATGAGCAGTTCTTC.

The chain employs TRBV4-2 and TRBJ2-1; D might be TRBD1 (5 bases). V was trimmed by 1 base and J by 5 bases, leaving 9 bases between them. Per the germline V gene, CDR1 is LGHNA and CDR2 is YNFKEQ. This CDR3 region has 14 residues. Here the CDR3 reads CASSQGKGNNEQFF. CDR3 coding DNA: TGTGCCAGCAGCCAAGGCAAGGGGAACAATGAGCAGTTCTTC.

The rearrangement joins TRBV6-4 to TRBJ1-6; the D gene is possibly TRBD1 (5 bases). Germline V gives CDR1 MRHNA, CDR2 SNTAGT. Trimming took 5 bases from V and 4 from J, leaving 9 bases between them. The CDR3 is 14 residues long. Here the CDR3 DNA reads TGTGCCAGCAGTCCGGGGGGTTATAATTCACCCCTCCACTTT. This translates into CASSPGGYNSPLHF.